These 21 T cell receptor beta chains were all obtained from the same sample, sequenced in a study of human versus mouse CDR3 diversity and MHC coevolution. Profiling relied on immunoSEQ multiplex PCR, and the TCRdb table lists in-frame clones only, not all of them. The data show 60,000 to 95,000 clones, 92% seen once. The sample consisted of naive CD4+ T cells from blood. The subset here: CD45RO-negative CD62L-positive naive CD4 T cells. The receptor set was obtained from a person aged 30-69 years in good health.

The CDR3, as DNA: TGTGCCAGCAGCTTGGCCGCGGGGACAGGGCCAGGGAATGAGCAGTTCTTC. Protein product: CASSLAAGTGPGNEQFF. V and J are TRBV5-6 and TRBJ2-1; 9 bases map to TRBD1. This CDR3 region has 17 residues. CDR1 is SGHDT and CDR2 is YYEEEE in the germline V gene. Trimming removed 0 bases from V and 7 bases from J; junction bases left unmatched: 11.

The V gene is TRBV20-1, the J gene TRBJ2-7; unclear D gene. The CDR3 runs to 10 residues. Looked up from germline, CDR1 is DFQATT and CDR2 is SNEGSKA (reference sequence). V was clipped by 5 bases and J by 2 bases, with 4 bases between them. The CDR3 nucleotides read TGCAGTGCTTCAACCTACGAGCAGTACTTC. This encodes CSASTYEQYF.

The chain recombines TRBV6-5 with TRBJ1-1; TRBD1 is a possible D gene (5 bases). Looked up from germline, CDR1 is MNHEY and CDR2 is SVGAGI. The ends were cut back, 4 bases at V and 4 bases at J, with 10 bases in the middle. The CDR3 contains 13 residues. This CDR3 is CASSWGLGTEAFF. The CDR3 region has the DNA TGTGCCAGCAGTTGGGGCTTGGGCACTGAAGCTTTCTTT.

This sequence joins TRBV7-3 and TRBJ2-5, with a tentative D call TRBD2 (6 bases). Germline assignment: CDR1 SGHTA and CDR2 FQGTGA. The ends were cut back, 5 bases at V and 1 base at J, with 17 bases in the middle. CDR3 length: 16 residues. The CDR3 DNA reads TGTGCCAGCAGCCCATGGGGGGTACGGGGCCAAGAGACCCAGTACTTC. Its translation: CASSPWGVRGQETQYF.

The chain links TRBV7-6 to TRBJ2-7; TRBD1 is a possible D gene (6 bases). V was trimmed by 0 bases and J by 6 bases, leaving 18 bases between them. The CDR3 contains 16 residues. Germline CDR1 SGHVS, CDR2 FNYEAQ. The CDR3 coding sequence is TGTGCCAGCAGCTTAGCTAATTCGCAGGGGATTCGCGAGCAGTACTTC. Protein: CASSLANSQGIREQYF.

This clone was seen a single time. CDR3 sequence (DNA): TGCGCCAGCAGCCTTCCACTGGGGGGGGCCGGGGAGCTGTTTTTT. Translated, it gives CASSLPLGGAGELFF. This chain links TRBV5-1 with TRBJ2-2, with 7 bases identical to TRBD2. Per germline, CDR1 SGHRS and CDR2 YFSETQ. Trimming at V came to 4 bases and at J to 6 bases, leaving 9 bases not matched to a gene. CDR3 length equals 15 residues. Full variable domain (missing parts from reference TRBV5-1 and TRBJ2-2): KAGVTQTPRYLIKTRGQQVTLSCSPISGHRSVSWYQQTPGQGLQFLFEYFSETQRNKGNFPGRFSGRQFSNSRSEMNVSTLELGDSALYLCASSLPLGGAGELFFGEGSRLTVL.

V and J are TRBV6-6 and TRBJ2-7; 7 bases are shared with TRBD1. V trimming: 4 bases; J trimming: 2 bases; junction bases outside the gene matches: 8. The CDR3 has 15 amino acids. CDR1 MNHNY and CDR2 SVGAGI come from the germline V gene (reference sequence). CDR3 protein: CASSSLGQRTYEQYF. The CDR3 region has the DNA TGTGCCAGCAGTTCTCTGGGACAGAGGACCTACGAGCAGTACTTC.

This rearrangement joins TRBV4-1 to TRBJ1-4; unclear D gene. This CDR3 has 15 residues. CDR1 MGHRA and CDR2 YSYEKL come from the germline V gene. Deletions cut 5 bases from V and 8 bases from J, with 18 bases between. The CDR3 region has the DNA TGCGCCAGCAGCTTATGGTCCGGGGTGGGGGAAAAACTGTTTTTT. Encoded protein: CASSLWSGVGEKLFF.

The chain combines TRBV6-6 with TRBJ2-7; 7 nucleotides match TRBD2. CDR1 and CDR2 from the germline V gene are MNHNY and SVGAGI (reference sequence). The CDR3 totals 14 residues. The ends lost 5 bases at V and 6 bases at J; junction bases unmatched: 10. The CDR3 sequence: CASSPTSVGSEQYF. The CDR3 bases are TGTGCCAGCAGTCCAACTAGCGTAGGGTCCGAGCAGTACTTC.

The chain has TRBV19 and TRBJ1-1; D call uncertain. The CDR3 is 14 amino acids. Germline CDR1 and CDR2: LNHDA and SQIVND (reference sequence). The ends were cut back, 4 bases at V and 0 bases at J, with 9 bases in the middle. The CDR3 sequence is CASSTYTVNTEAFF. As DNA, the CDR3 is TGTGCCAGTAGTACTTACACAGTGAACACTGAAGCTTTCTTT.

V usage is TRBV6-1 and J usage is TRBJ2-7; no reliable D call. Trimming cost V 3 bases and J 5 bases, with 17 bases left between them. CDR1 and CDR2 (germline): MNHNS, SASEGT. The length of the CDR3 is 15 residues. CDR3 sequence reads: CASSESTALFHEQYF. The CDR3 coding sequence is TGTGCCAGCAGTGAGAGCACAGCCTTATTCCACGAGCAGTACTTC.

V is TRBV5-8 and J is TRBJ1-2; D remains ambiguous. CDR1 is SGHTS and CDR2 is YDEGEE in the germline V gene. The CDR3 sequence is 14 residues long. V was trimmed by 0 bases and J by 7 bases, leaving 13 bases between them. CDR3 coding DNA: TGTGCCAGCAGCTTGGACGTTGCAGCGTCTGGCTACACCTTC. Residues: CASSLDVAASGYTF.

This chain joins TRBV30 and TRBJ1-4, with D possibly matching TRBD1 (5 bases). CDR1 GTSNPN and CDR2 SVGIG come from the germline V gene (reference sequence). Trimming took off 4 bases at V and 10 bases at J, with 16 bases between the two ends. The CDR3 has 13 residues. In nucleotides, the CDR3 is TGTGCCTGGATCCGGGGGGTCTCGGGAAAACTGTTTTTT. As protein: CAWIRGVSGKLFF.

The rearrangement joins TRBV6-5 to TRBJ1-1; D is unclear. V was pared by 6 bases and J by 1 base, with 3 bases between. Germline V gene sequence: CDR1 MNHEY, CDR2 SVGAGI. CDR3 length equals 11 residues. CDR3: CASRQNTEAFF. CDR3 coding DNA: TGTGCCAGCAGACAGAACACTGAAGCTTTCTTT.

The chain has TRBV28 and TRBJ2-7; 13 bases are shared with TRBD2. The CDR3 covers 15 residues. V lost 6 bases and J lost 7; bases outside the gene matches: 9. Germline lookup yields CDR1 MDHEN and CDR2 SYDVKM. CDR3 coding DNA: TGTGCCAGCAGCCCCACTAGCGGGGGGGCGGGGGAGCAGTACTTC. Its protein product is CASSPTSGGAGEQYF.

This clone was seen a handful of times. The CDR3 DNA follows: TGCGCCAGCAGTGATAGTGAGACCCAGTACTTC. Residues: CASSDSETQYF. This sequence joins TRBV10-1 and TRBJ2-5, with D uncertain. The CDR3 has 11 residues. V shed 3 bases and J shed 5 bases, with 4 bases lying between them. Germline V gives CDR1 WNHNN, CDR2 SYGVQD (reference sequence).

This clone was detected a few times. The rearrangement links TRBV5-4 to TRBJ1-1; 8 nucleotides line up with TRBD1. The germline gives CDR1 SGHNT, CDR2 YYREEE (reference sequence). The trim removed 3 bases at V and 5 bases at J, leaving 3 bases unmatched. This CDR3 contains 13 residues. The CDR3 DNA reads TGTGCCAGCAGCTATCAGGGGGCTACTGAAGCTTTCTTT. Its translation: CASSYQGATEAFF.

The gene calls are TRBV10-1 and TRBJ2-7; 11 bases are a match to TRBD1. V was pared by 5 bases and J by 7 bases, with 10 bases of the junction left unmatched. The CDR3 loop spans 15 amino acids. Per germline, CDR1 WNHNN and CDR2 SYGVQD (reference sequence). This CDR3 is CASSKPGQGVFEQYF. CDR3 DNA sequence: TGCGCCAGCAGTAAACCGGGACAGGGGGTATTTGAGCAGTACTTC.

The rearrangement uses TRBV6-5 and TRBJ1-1; TRBD1 is a possible D gene (6 bases). Germline lookup yields CDR1 MNHEY and CDR2 SVGAGI. The V and J ends lost 8 bases and 1 base respectively, with 8 bases between them. CDR3 length equals 12 residues. The CDR3 DNA reads TGTGCCAGCCAACAGGGGAACACTGAAGCTTTCTTT. Translation gives CASQQGNTEAFF.

The CDR3 coding sequence is TGTGCCAGCAGCTCCGGGGGAAGCACAGATACGCAGTATTTT. Translating it yields CASSSGGSTDTQYF. The V call is TRBV28, the J call TRBJ2-3, with a possible D match to TRBD2 (6 bases). With 6 bases removed from V and 0 bases from J, the gap between germline ends came to 10 bases. This CDR3 region has 14 residues. Germline-derived CDR1 and CDR2 are MDHEN and SYDVKM. Based on the CDR3 plus reference TRBV28 and TRBJ2-3, the full variable domain is DVKVTQSSRYLVKRTGEKVFLECVQDMDHENMFWYRQDPGLGLRLIYFSYDVKMKEKGDIPEGYSVSREKKERFSLILESASTNQTSMYLCASSSGGSTDTQYFGPGTRLTVL.

In DNA, the CDR3 is TGTGCCAGTAGTAGGGGGGAACCAGGTATCGATGAGCAGTTCTTC. It specifies CASSRGEPGIDEQFF. The genes are TRBV19 and TRBJ2-1; tentatively, D is TRBD2 (6 bases). V lost 4 bases, J lost 8 bases, and 18 bases lay in between. Per germline, CDR1 LNHDA and CDR2 SQIVND (reference sequence). The CDR3 is made up of 15 amino acids.